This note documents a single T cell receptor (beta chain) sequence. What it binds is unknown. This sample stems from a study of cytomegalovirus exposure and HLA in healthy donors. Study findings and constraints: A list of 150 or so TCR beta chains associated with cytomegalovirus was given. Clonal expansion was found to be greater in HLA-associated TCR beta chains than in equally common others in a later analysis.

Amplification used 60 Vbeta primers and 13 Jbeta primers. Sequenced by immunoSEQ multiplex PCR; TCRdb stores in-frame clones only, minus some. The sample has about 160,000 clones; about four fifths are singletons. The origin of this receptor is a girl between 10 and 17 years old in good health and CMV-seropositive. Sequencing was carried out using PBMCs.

This chain's CDR3 is CASSSIGGTSDTDTQYF. In DNA, the CDR3 is TGCGCCAGCAGCTCAATAGGAGGGACTAGCGACACAGATACGCAGTATTTT. The J gene is TRBJ2-3, the V gene TRBV5-1, with TRBD2 matching over 10 bases. J gave up 2 bases and V 3 bases, and 9 bases lay outside the gene matches. Germline-derived CDR1 and CDR2 are SGHRS and YFSETQ. This CDR3 is 17 amino acids long.